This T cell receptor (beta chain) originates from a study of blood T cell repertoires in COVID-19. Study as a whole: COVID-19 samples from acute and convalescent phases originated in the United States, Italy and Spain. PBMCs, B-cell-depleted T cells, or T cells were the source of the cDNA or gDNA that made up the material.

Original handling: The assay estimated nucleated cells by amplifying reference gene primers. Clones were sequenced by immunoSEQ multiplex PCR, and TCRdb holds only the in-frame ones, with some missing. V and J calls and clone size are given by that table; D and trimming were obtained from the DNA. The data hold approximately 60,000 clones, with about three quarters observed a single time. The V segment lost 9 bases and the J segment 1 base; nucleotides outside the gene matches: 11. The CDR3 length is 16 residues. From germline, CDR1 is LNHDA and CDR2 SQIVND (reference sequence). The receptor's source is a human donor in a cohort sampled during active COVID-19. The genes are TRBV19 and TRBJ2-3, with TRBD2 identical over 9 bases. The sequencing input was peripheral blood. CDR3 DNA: TGTGCCAGATCCCCGGGGGCTAGCGGGGGCACAGATACGCAGTATTTT. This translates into CARSPGASGGTDTQYF.